The rows below give T cell receptor beta chains drawn from one sample of a study of shared clonotypes between healthy human individuals. The repertoire was sequenced with immunoSEQ multiplex PCR; TCRdb's copy has only in-frame clones and lacks some. Of nearly 750,000 clones detected, 72% appear once; the ten largest clones hold around 1.7%. Specimen: memory CD4+ T cells sorted from blood. The source is a woman aged 25-40 years in good health. CDR3s include the opening cysteine and the closing phenylalanine or tryptophan. A D gene is named only where the DNA matches it firmly. Not all rows give a size; the values are once, few, many and, for expanded clones, a class.

d_gene,abundance,j_gene,v_gene,len,CDR3aa,CDR3nt
.,once,TRBJ1-5,TRBV28,15,CASRSHRAGNQPQHF,TGTGCCAGCAGATCCCACAGGGCTGGGAATCAGCCCCAGCATTTT
.,.,TRBJ2-7,TRBV5-4,16,CASSLFGGGRAYEQYF,TGTGCCAGCAGCTTGTTCGGCGGGGGCCGAGCCTACGAGCAGTACTTC
.,.,TRBJ2-7,TRBV7-9,16,CASSQDLGKGSYEQYF,TGTGCCAGCAGCCAAGATCTGGGGAAGGGCTCCTACGAGCAGTACTTC
TRBD1,.,TRBJ2-7,TRBV11-3,15,CASSRGQGDGYEQYF,TGTGCCAGCAGCCGGGGACAGGGGGATGGCTACGAGCAGTACTTC
TRBD1,.,TRBJ2-1,TRBV7-2,13,CASADRVHNEQFF,TGTGCCAGCGCGGACAGGGTCCACAATGAGCAGTTCTTC
TRBD2,.,TRBJ2-7,TRBV4-1,15,CASSQAGLTSYEQYF,TGCGCCAGCAGCCAGGCGGGACTAACCTCCTACGAGCAGTACTTC
TRBD2,few,TRBJ2-2,TRBV5-1,16,CASSFTSGSSPGELFF,TGCGCCAGCAGCTTTACTAGCGGGAGCTCCCCCGGGGAGCTGTTTTTT
.,.,TRBJ2-7,TRBV29-1,12,CSVDAGSYEQYF,TGCAGCGTTGATGCGGGTTCCTACGAGCAGTACTTC
TRBD2,.,TRBJ2-1,TRBV6-6,14,CASRERDSYNEQFF,TGTGCCAGCCGAGAGCGGGACTCCTACAATGAGCAGTTCTTC
.,.,TRBJ1-3,TRBV6-6,14,CATNEPGSGNTIYF,TGTGCCACGAATGAACCGGGCTCTGGAAACACCATATATTTT
.,few,TRBJ1-2,TRBV11-2,13,CASSLSHLYGYTF,TGTGCCAGCAGTTTATCCCATCTTTATGGCTACACCTTC
TRBD1,.,TRBJ1-4,TRBV19,13,CASQDRVDEKLFF,TGTGCCAGTCAGGACAGGGTTGATGAAAAACTGTTTTTT
.,.,TRBJ2-7,TRBV12-1,15,CAINSSGKNSYEQYF,TGTGCCATAAACTCTAGCGGGAAGAACTCCTACGAGCAGTACTTC
.,.,TRBJ1-1,TRBV5-4,15,CASSLVGGMDTEAFF,TGTGCCAGCAGCTTGGTAGGGGGTATGGACACTGAAGCTTTCTTT
TRBD2,.,TRBJ2-7,TRBV7-9,15,CASSTRTSASYEQYF,TGTGCCAGCAGCACCCGGACTAGCGCCAGCTACGAGCAGTACTTC
.,few,TRBJ2-2,TRBV25-1,16,CASSEFGTGNSGELFF,TGTGCCAGCAGTGAATTTGGTACTGGTAATTCCGGGGAGCTGTTTTTT
TRBD1,.,TRBJ1-2,TRBV2,14,CASSAPGGVMGYTF,TGTGCCAGCAGTGCTCCAGGGGGCGTGATGGGCTACACCTTC
TRBD2,.,TRBJ2-2,TRBV5-6,17,CASSPAGGRANTGELFF,TGTGCCAGCAGCCCGGCGGGAGGCAGGGCGAACACCGGGGAGCTGTTTTTT
TRBD2,.,TRBJ2-7,TRBV11-1,16,CASSFEGGIETYEQYF,TGTGCCAGCAGCTTCGAGGGAGGGATTGAGACCTACGAGCAGTACTTC